Detailed here is one TCR beta chain. Its cognate antigen is unknown. Both 60 Vbeta primers and 13 Jbeta primers went into the PCR. The method was immunoSEQ multiplex PCR; TCRdb's version includes in-frame clones alone and lacks a portion of them. The data hold 200,000 to 250,000 clones, with 60% to 85% observed a single time. This record belongs to a study of cytomegalovirus exposure and HLA in healthy donors. Findings and caveats of the study: Later analysis demonstrated an association between a missense DCLRE1C variant and TCR beta V- and J-gene trimming.

CDR1 is SGHKS and CDR2 is YYEKEE in the germline V gene (reference sequence). V gave up 0 bases and J gave up 4 bases; unmatched junction bases: 3. The CDR3 is 14 amino acids. This chain links TRBV5-5 with TRBJ1-1; TRBD1 agrees at 7 bases. This receptor was obtained from a man aged 35 to 55 in good health and CMV-seronegative. Sequencing input: PBMCs. This CDR3 is CASSLGGGITEAFF. The CDR3 DNA follows: TGTGCCAGCAGCTTGGGAGGGGGCATCACTGAAGCTTTCTTT. The variable domain in full, with the rest retrieved from reference TRBV5-5 and TRBJ1-1, is DAGVTQSPTHLIKTRGQQVTLRCSPISGHKSVSWYQQVLGQGPQFIFQYYEKEERGRGNFPDRFSARQFPNYSSELNVNALLLGDSALYLCASSLGGGITEAFFGQGTRLTVV.